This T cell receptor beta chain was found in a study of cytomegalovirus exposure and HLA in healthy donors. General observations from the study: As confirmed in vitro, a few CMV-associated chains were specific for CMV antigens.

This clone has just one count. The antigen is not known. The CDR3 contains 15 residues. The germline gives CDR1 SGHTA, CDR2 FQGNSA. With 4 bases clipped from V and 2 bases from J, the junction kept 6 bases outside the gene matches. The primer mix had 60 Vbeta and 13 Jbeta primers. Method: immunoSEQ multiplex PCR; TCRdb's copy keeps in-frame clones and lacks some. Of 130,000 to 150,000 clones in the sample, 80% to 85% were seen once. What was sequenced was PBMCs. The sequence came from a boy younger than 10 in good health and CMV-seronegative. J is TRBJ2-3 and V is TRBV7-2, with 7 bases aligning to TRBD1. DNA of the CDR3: TGTGCCAGCAGCTCTTACAGGGGAGACACAGATACGCAGTATTTT. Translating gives CASSSYRGDTDTQYF.